The present entry profiles one T cell receptor beta chain with its context. Original processing notes: Estimation of nucleated cell counts was performed using reference gene primer amplification. Measured with immunoSEQ multiplex PCR; TCRdb has only the in-frame clones, and not every one. The DNA gave D and trimming, while V, J and clone size come from that table. The table includes 170,000 or so clones, roughly four fifths detected once. This entry is derived from a study of blood T cell repertoires in COVID-19. Enrolment of Seattle patients took place during active infection, and they were followed longitudinally. This CDR3 contains 16 residues.

Input material: peripheral blood. The clonotype comes from a woman between 65 and 79 years old with COVID-19, enrolled during active disease. This chain connects TRBV21-1 to TRBJ1-1. TRBV21-1 represents a pseudogene. CDR3 sequence: CASSKGIGGLNTEAFF. CDR3 in DNA: TGTGCCAGCAGCAAAGGGATCGGAGGCCTGAACACTGAAGCTTTCTTT.